This TCR beta chain is from a study of identical twins. TCRdb processed the 5' RACE reads anew with MiXCR; each CDR3 protein has one entry. The table has more than 1.5 million distinct CDR3 sequences, under 35% seen once. This CDR3 region has 14 residues. Per germline, CDR1 SGHTA and CDR2 FQGNSA. Trimming cost V 5 bases and J 4 bases, with 13 bases left between them. This clonotype was counted a few times. Sequencing was done on a sample of cord blood. The chain carries TRBV7-2 and TRBJ2-3; D possibly matches TRBD1 or TRBD2 (6 bases each). The receptor was isolated from a newborn girl in good health. The CDR3: CASSEARGADTQYF. The DNA of the CDR3 is TGTGCCAGCAGCGAGGCTAGGGGGGCAGATACGCAGTATTTT.